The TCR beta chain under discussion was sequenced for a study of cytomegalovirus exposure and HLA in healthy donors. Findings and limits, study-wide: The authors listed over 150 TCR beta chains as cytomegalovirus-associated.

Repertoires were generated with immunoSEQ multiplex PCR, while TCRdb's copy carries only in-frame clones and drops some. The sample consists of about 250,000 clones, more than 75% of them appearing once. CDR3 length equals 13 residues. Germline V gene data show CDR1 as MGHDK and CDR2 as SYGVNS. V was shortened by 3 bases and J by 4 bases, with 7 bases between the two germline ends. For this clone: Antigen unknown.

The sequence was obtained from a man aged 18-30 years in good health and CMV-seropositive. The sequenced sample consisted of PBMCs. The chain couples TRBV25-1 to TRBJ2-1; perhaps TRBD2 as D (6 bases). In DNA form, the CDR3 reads TGTGCCAGCAGTGAGCGGGATTACAATGAGCAGTTCTTC. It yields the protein CASSERDYNEQFF.